The rows below give T cell receptor beta chains drawn from one sample of a study of shared clonotypes between healthy human individuals. TCRdb's copy holds only in-frame clones and misses some; the assay was immunoSEQ multiplex PCR. The sample includes over 300,000 clones, roughly 84% seen only once; the top ten take roughly 17%. Sequenced material: memory CD8+ T cells sorted from blood. The receptors were gathered from a man between 18 and 35 years old in good health. CDR3s include the opening cysteine and the closing phenylalanine or tryptophan. D genes are given only for firm matches. Expanded clones are given a class, and other clones once, few, many or no size at all.

CDR3nt: TGTGCCAGCAGCGTATTAGCGGGGGCCCTACCGAACACCGGGGAGCTGTTTTTT
CDR3aa: CASSVLAGALPNTGELFF
abundance: -
d_gene: TRBD2
j_gene: TRBJ2-2
v_gene: TRBV9

CDR3nt: TGTGCCAGCAGTGAAGAGGAAGAGACAGGGGGCGCCGACTATGGCTACACCTTC
CDR3aa: CASSEEEETGGADYGYTF
abundance: many
d_gene: TRBD1
j_gene: TRBJ1-2
v_gene: TRBV2

CDR3nt: TGTGCCATCAGTGAGCCCTCGGACCCTCTCTACGAGCAGTACTTC
CDR3aa: CAISEPSDPLYEQYF
abundance: -
d_gene: -
j_gene: TRBJ2-7
v_gene: TRBV10-3

CDR3nt: TGTGCCAGCAGCGTCGCGGAGCACTACGAGCAGTACTTC
CDR3aa: CASSVAEHYEQYF
abundance: -
d_gene: -
j_gene: TRBJ2-7
v_gene: TRBV9

CDR3nt: TGCGCCAGCAGCTTCAGGGAGGCGGACACTGAAGCTTTCTTT
CDR3aa: CASSFREADTEAFF
abundance: -
d_gene: -
j_gene: TRBJ1-1
v_gene: TRBV5-1

CDR3nt: TGTGCCAGCAGTTTAGGTGGACCCTCCTACGAGCAGTACTTC
CDR3aa: CASSLGGPSYEQYF
abundance: -
d_gene: -
j_gene: TRBJ2-7
v_gene: TRBV27

CDR3nt: TGCGCCAGCACCAACGTAGCGGGAGGGAAGGAGACCCAGTACTTC
CDR3aa: CASTNVAGGKETQYF
abundance: -
d_gene: TRBD2
j_gene: TRBJ2-5
v_gene: TRBV10-2

CDR3nt: TGTGCCAGCAGCTTGGGGGCCTTTTATAGCGGGAGAACCTCCTACGAGCAGTACTTC
CDR3aa: CASSLGAFYSGRTSYEQYF
abundance: -
d_gene: TRBD2
j_gene: TRBJ2-7
v_gene: TRBV5-6

CDR3nt: TGTGCCAGCAGCTTGAACTCAAACTATGGCTACACCTTC
CDR3aa: CASSLNSNYGYTF
abundance: many
d_gene: -
j_gene: TRBJ1-2
v_gene: TRBV5-6

CDR3nt: TGTGCCAGAAGCTTGGATAATGGGACTAGCGGGAGCACAGATACGCAGTATTTT
CDR3aa: CARSLDNGTSGSTDTQYF
abundance: -
d_gene: TRBD2
j_gene: TRBJ2-3
v_gene: TRBV5-3

CDR3nt: TGTGCCAGCAGCTTGGGAGGGGCTAATCAGCCCCAGCATTTT
CDR3aa: CASSLGGANQPQHF
abundance: -
d_gene: -
j_gene: TRBJ1-5
v_gene: TRBV5-6

CDR3nt: TGTGCCAGCAGCGTGGGACAGGGGTTTTACAATGAGCAGTTCTTC
CDR3aa: CASSVGQGFYNEQFF
abundance: -
d_gene: TRBD1
j_gene: TRBJ2-1
v_gene: TRBV9

CDR3nt: TGTGCCAGCAGTTACGGGACTAGCGGTTACACCGGGGAGCTGTTTTTT
CDR3aa: CASSYGTSGYTGELFF
abundance: -
d_gene: TRBD2
j_gene: TRBJ2-2
v_gene: TRBV6-6

CDR3nt: TGTGCCAGCAGTGAAAAGGACAGGGGGCACGCCAAAAACATTCAGTACTTC
CDR3aa: CASSEKDRGHAKNIQYF
abundance: -
d_gene: TRBD1
j_gene: TRBJ2-4
v_gene: TRBV6-1

CDR3nt: TGCGCCAGCAGCCCAGGACTCAGGGGAGCAGAAACGGATGAGCAGTTCTTC
CDR3aa: CASSPGLRGAETDEQFF
abundance: many
d_gene: -
j_gene: TRBJ2-1
v_gene: TRBV5-1

CDR3nt: TGTGCCAGCAGTAAGGGGAATCAGCCCCAGCATTTT
CDR3aa: CASSKGNQPQHF
abundance: -
d_gene: -
j_gene: TRBJ1-5
v_gene: TRBV27